What follows describes a single T cell receptor beta chain. Antigen: not known. This CDR3 contains 16 residues. The germline gives CDR1 SGDLS, CDR2 YYNGEE. Trimming at V came to 3 bases and at J to 5 bases, leaving 8 bases not matched to a gene. The data are from a study of response to subunit inactivated influenza vaccine. TCRdb used MiXCR to reprocess the RT-PCR reads, holding one entry per CDR3 protein. The sample records roughly 190,000 distinct CDR3 sequences, roughly an eighth being singletons. Findings and caveats of the study: New T cells are recruited in small numbers by each seasonal influenza vaccination, according to the authors' suggestion.

V is TRBV9 and J is TRBJ2-1; TRBD2 aligns across 10 bases. This TCR derives from a man over 45 who received an inactivated influenza vaccine. Specimen: CD8+ T cells sorted from PBMCs, collected 4 to 6 days after vaccination. CDR3 in DNA: TGTGCCAGCAGCGGTCCATGGACTAGCGGACACAATGAGCAGTTCTTC. Protein sequence: CASSGPWTSGHNEQFF.